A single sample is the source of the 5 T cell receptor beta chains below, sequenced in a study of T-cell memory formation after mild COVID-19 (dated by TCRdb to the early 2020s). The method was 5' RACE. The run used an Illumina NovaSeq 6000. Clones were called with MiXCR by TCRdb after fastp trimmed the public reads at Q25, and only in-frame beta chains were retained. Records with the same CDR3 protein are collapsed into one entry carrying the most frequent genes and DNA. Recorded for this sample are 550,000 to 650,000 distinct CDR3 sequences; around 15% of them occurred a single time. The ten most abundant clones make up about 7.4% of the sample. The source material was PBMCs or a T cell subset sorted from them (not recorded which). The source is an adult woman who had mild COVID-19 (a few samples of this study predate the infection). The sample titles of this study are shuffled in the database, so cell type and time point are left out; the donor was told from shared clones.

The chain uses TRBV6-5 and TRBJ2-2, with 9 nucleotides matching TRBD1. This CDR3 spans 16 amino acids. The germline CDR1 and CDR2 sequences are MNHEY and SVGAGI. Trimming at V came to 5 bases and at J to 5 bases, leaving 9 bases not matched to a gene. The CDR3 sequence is CASSTTGTGNTGELFF. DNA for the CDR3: TGTGCCAGCAGTACGACCGGGACAGGGAATACCGGGGAGCTGTTTTTT.

Written as DNA, the CDR3 is TGTGCCAGCAGCTTAGGGGCGCAGGACGGGGAGCTGTTTTTT. The encoded protein is CASSLGAQDGELFF. This sequence joins TRBV11-3 and TRBJ2-2; D uncertain. The V gene lost 1 base and the J gene lost 7 bases, with 10 bases spanning the gap. Per germline, CDR1 SGHNT and CDR2 YENEEA. The CDR3 contains 14 residues.

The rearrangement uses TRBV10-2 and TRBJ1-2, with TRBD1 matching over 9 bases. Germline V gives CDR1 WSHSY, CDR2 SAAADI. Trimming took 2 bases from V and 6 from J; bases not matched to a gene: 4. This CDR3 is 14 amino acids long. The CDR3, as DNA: TGCGCCAGCAGTGAGGGACAGGGGATCGATGGCTACACCTTC. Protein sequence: CASSEGQGIDGYTF.

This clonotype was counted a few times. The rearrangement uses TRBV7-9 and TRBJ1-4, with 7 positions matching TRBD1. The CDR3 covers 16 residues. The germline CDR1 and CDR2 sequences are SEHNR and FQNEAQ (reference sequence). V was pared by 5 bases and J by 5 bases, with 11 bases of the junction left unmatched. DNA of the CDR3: TGTGCCAGCAGCCCCCGGCGGGGACAGATGAATGAAAAACTGTTTTTT. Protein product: CASSPRRGQMNEKLFF.

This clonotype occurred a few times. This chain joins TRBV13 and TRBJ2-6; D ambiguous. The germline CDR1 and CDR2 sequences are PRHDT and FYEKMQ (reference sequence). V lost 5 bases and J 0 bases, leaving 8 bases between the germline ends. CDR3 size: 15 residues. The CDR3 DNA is TGTGCCAGCAGCCTTCGGGTCTCTGGGGCCAACGTCCTGACTTTC. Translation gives CASSLRVSGANVLTF.